Each of the 18 T cell receptor beta chains below was sequenced from the same sample in a study of blood T cell repertoires in COVID-19. Measured with immunoSEQ multiplex PCR; TCRdb has only the in-frame clones, and not every one. Seen here are 180,000 or so clones, 70% to 90% observed once, and the top ten hold 3% to 4%. Sequencing was done on a sample of peripheral blood. These receptors all come from a man aged 55-75 years with acute or convalescent COVID-19.

The chain combines TRBV19 with TRBJ2-7, with 10 bases fitting TRBD1. With V trimmed by 5 bases and J by 0 bases, 7 bases remained unmatched. Per the germline V gene, CDR1 is LNHDA and CDR2 is SQIVND (reference sequence). The length of the CDR3 is 16 residues. Written as DNA, the CDR3 is TGTGCCAGTAGTGACCCGGGACAGGGGCCCTCCTACGAGCAGTACTTC. Its translation: CASSDPGQGPSYEQYF. Together with reference TRBV19 and TRBJ2-7, the CDR3 gives the full variable domain: DGGITQSPKYLFRKEGQNVTLSCEQNLNHDAMYWYRQDPGQGLRLIYYSQIVNDFQKGDIAEGYSVSREKKESFPLTVTSAQKNPTAFYLCASSDPGQGPSYEQYFGPGTRLTVT.

V is TRBV6-6 and J is TRBJ2-7; D is possibly TRBD2 (7 bases). Germline V gene data show CDR1 as MNHNY and CDR2 as SVGAGI (reference sequence). V lost 6 bases to trimming and J lost 4 bases, with 19 bases between them. The length of the CDR3 is 15 residues. The CDR3 spells CASSRGEGGVYEQYF. The CDR3 nucleotides are TGTGCCAGCAGCCGCGGGGAGGGGGGCGTATACGAGCAGTACTTC.

The V and J genes are TRBV27 and TRBJ2-1; 8 bases fit TRBD2. The CDR3 is 15 residues long. With 3 bases clipped from V and 3 bases from J, the junction kept 4 bases outside the gene matches. Looked up from germline, CDR1 is MNHEY and CDR2 is SMNVEV (reference sequence). CDR3 region: CASSFRREVYNEQFF. The CDR3, as DNA: TGTGCCAGCAGTTTTCGGCGGGAGGTCTACAATGAGCAGTTCTTC.

The rearrangement links TRBV7-9 to TRBJ2-5; D ambiguous. CDR1 and CDR2 (germline): SEHNR, FQNEAQ (reference sequence). CDR3 length: 15 residues. With 1 base removed from V and 5 bases from J, the gap between germline ends came to 14 bases. CDR3 protein: CASSLGTSPRETQYF. Written as DNA, the CDR3 is TGTGCCAGCAGCTTAGGTACGAGCCCCCGGGAGACCCAGTACTTC.

With respect to this clone: Other DNA variants within this sample encode the same CDR3. The J gene is TRBJ1-1, the V gene TRBV28; TRBD1 aligns across 7 bases. The CDR3 runs to 14 residues. The V gene end was trimmed by 5 bases and the J gene end by 1 base; junction bases not matched to a gene: 4. From germline, CDR1 is MDHEN and CDR2 SYDVKM. CDR3 nucleotide sequence: TGTGCCAGCAGTCCGGGACAGCCGAACACTGAAGCTTTCTTT. This gives the protein CASSPGQPNTEAFF.

This chain connects TRBV9 to TRBJ2-7, with 11 nucleotides matching TRBD2. CDR3 length equals 15 residues. V was clipped by 2 bases and J by 5 bases; unmatched bases: 6. Germline V gene sequence: CDR1 SGDLS, CDR2 YYNGEE. The CDR3 sequence is CASSVVAGGLHEQYF. CDR3 nucleotides: TGTGCCAGCAGCGTCGTAGCGGGAGGGCTGCACGAGCAGTACTTC. The entire variable domain, with the rest obtained from reference TRBV9 and TRBJ2-7, is as follows: DSGVTQTPKHLITATGQRVTLRCSPRSGDLSVYWYQQSLDQGLQFLIQYYNGEERAKGNILERFSAQQFPDLHSELNLSSLELGDSALYFCASSVVAGGLHEQYFGPGTRLTVT.

The rearrangement uses TRBV9 and TRBJ1-2, with a possible D match to TRBD1 (5 bases). V lost 2 bases and J lost 8, with 19 bases in between. This CDR3 has 15 residues. Germline CDR1 and CDR2: SGDLS and YYNGEE. CDR3 in DNA: TGTGCCAGCAGCGTTTCCCCCCACGGCGGGGACGGCTACACCTTC. Translated: CASSVSPHGGDGYTF.

The chain employs TRBV5-1 and TRBJ1-1; D call uncertain. The CDR3 covers 16 residues. Trimming removed 4 bases at V and 2 bases at J, with 18 bases between. CDR1 and CDR2 from the germline V gene are SGHRS and YFSETQ. In nucleotides, the CDR3 is TGCGCCAGCAGCCTCGCCCCTATACAGCCCAACACTGAAGCTTTCTTT. Protein sequence: CASSLAPIQPNTEAFF.

V and J are TRBV7-8 and TRBJ1-4, with 11 bases identical to TRBD1. Germline CDR1 and CDR2: SGHVS and FQNEAQ. The ends lost 5 bases at V and 6 bases at J; junction bases unmatched: 8. This CDR3 region has 16 residues. The CDR3 DNA is TGTGCCAGCAGCAACGTACCGGGACAGGGGGATGAAAAACTGTTTTTT. As protein: CASSNVPGQGDEKLFF.

V usage is TRBV27 and J usage is TRBJ2-7; D possibly corresponds to TRBD2 (7 bases). Germline CDR1 reads MNHEY; CDR2 reads SMNVEV (reference sequence). Deletions cut 6 bases from V and 4 bases from J, with 13 bases between. The CDR3 loop spans 13 amino acids. The chain's CDR3 is CASSGGLGYEQYF. CDR3 coding DNA: TGTGCCAGCAGCGGGGGGCTCGGGTACGAGCAGTACTTC.

The chain's CDR3 is CASSQGAGGTGNTIYF. CDR3 nucleotides: TGCGCCAGCAGCCAAGGGGCAGGGGGCACAGGAAACACCATATATTTT. The V and J genes are TRBV4-1 and TRBJ1-3; 8 nucleotides agree with TRBD1. Germline V gene sequence: CDR1 MGHRA, CDR2 YSYEKL. This CDR3 region has 16 residues. J lost 4 bases, V lost 1 base, and 6 bases had no gene match.

This chain uses TRBV19 with TRBJ1-2; the D is unclear. Germline V gene data show CDR1 as LNHDA and CDR2 as SQIVND (reference sequence). Trimming removed 8 bases at V and 7 bases at J, with 11 bases between. This CDR3 has 11 amino acids. The CDR3 DNA reads as TGTGCCAGTGCCCGGGTGGGTGGCTACACCTTC. It codes for CASARVGGYTF. The variable domain in full, completed from reference TRBV19 and TRBJ1-2, reads DGGITQSPKYLFRKEGQNVTLSCEQNLNHDAMYWYRQDPGQGLRLIYYSQIVNDFQKGDIAEGYSVSREKKESFPLTVTSAQKNPTAFYLCASARVGGYTFGSGTRLTVV.

CDR3 residues: CASSLTGGRANTGELFF. CDR3 sequence (DNA): TGTGCCAGCAGCTTAACGGGCGGGAGGGCGAACACCGGGGAGCTGTTTTTT. The chain couples TRBV7-3 to TRBJ2-2, with TRBD2 matching over 9 bases. CDR1 SGHTA and CDR2 FQGTGA come from the germline V gene. The CDR3 is 17 amino acids. V shed 0 bases, J shed 0 bases, and the junction held 2 bases outside the gene matches.

The CDR3 DNA follows: TGTGCCAGCAGTTGGACCAACAGGGAAGAGCAGTACTTC. Amino acid sequence: CASSWTNREEQYF. V usage is TRBV28 and J usage is TRBJ2-7; perhaps TRBD1 as D (6 bases). This CDR3 region has 13 residues. V gave up 4 bases and J gave up 7 bases, with 14 bases separating them. Germline assignment: CDR1 MDHEN and CDR2 SYDVKM.

This chain links TRBV27 with TRBJ1-5, with a weak D call TRBD1 (5 bases). Germline V gives CDR1 MNHEY, CDR2 SMNVEV (reference sequence). The CDR3 covers 13 residues. Trimming removed 5 bases at V and 6 bases at J, with 11 bases between. The CDR3 here is CASSVFQGQPQHF. The CDR3 DNA sequence: TGTGCCAGCAGTGTCTTCCAGGGTCAGCCCCAGCATTTT.

The rearrangement joins TRBV6-5 to TRBJ1-2; possible D gene TRBD1, 5 bases. The germline gives CDR1 MNHEY, CDR2 SVGAGI. This CDR3 has 14 amino acids. This chain's CDR3 is CATRAPDTNYGYTF. CDR3 in DNA: TGTGCTACCCGGGCCCCGGACACTAACTATGGCTACACCTTC.

The J gene is TRBJ1-1, the V gene TRBV19; no reliable D call. CDR3 size: 13 residues. The germline gives CDR1 LNHDA, CDR2 SQIVND (reference sequence). V lost 7 bases, J lost 1 base, and 10 bases lay in between. CDR3 in amino acids: CASIAATNTEAFF. The CDR3 DNA follows: TGTGCCAGTATTGCGGCGACGAACACTGAAGCTTTCTTT.

The chain couples TRBV27 to TRBJ1-2; possible D gene TRBD1, 6 bases. Trimming removed 2 bases at V and 8 bases at J, with 12 bases between. The CDR3 sequence is 13 residues long. Germline CDR1 reads MNHEY; CDR2 reads SMNVEV (reference sequence). The CDR3 bases are TGTGCCAGCAGTTTACAACAGGGTAACGGCTACACCTTC. Translating gives CASSLQQGNGYTF.